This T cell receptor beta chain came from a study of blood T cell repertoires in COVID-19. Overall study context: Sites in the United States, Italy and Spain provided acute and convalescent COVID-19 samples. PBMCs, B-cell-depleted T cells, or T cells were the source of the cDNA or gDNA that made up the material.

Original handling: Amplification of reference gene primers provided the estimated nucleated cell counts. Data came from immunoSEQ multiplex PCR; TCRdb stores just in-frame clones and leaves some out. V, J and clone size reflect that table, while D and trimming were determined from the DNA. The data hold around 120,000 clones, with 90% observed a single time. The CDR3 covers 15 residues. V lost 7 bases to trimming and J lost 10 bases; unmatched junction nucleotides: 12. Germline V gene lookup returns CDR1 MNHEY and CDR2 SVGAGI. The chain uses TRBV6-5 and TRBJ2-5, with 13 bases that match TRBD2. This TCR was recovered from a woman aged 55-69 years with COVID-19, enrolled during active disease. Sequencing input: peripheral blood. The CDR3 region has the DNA TGTGCCAGCACCGCCACACTAGCGGGGGGGGGTGGCCAGTACTTC. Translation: CASTATLAGGGGQYF.